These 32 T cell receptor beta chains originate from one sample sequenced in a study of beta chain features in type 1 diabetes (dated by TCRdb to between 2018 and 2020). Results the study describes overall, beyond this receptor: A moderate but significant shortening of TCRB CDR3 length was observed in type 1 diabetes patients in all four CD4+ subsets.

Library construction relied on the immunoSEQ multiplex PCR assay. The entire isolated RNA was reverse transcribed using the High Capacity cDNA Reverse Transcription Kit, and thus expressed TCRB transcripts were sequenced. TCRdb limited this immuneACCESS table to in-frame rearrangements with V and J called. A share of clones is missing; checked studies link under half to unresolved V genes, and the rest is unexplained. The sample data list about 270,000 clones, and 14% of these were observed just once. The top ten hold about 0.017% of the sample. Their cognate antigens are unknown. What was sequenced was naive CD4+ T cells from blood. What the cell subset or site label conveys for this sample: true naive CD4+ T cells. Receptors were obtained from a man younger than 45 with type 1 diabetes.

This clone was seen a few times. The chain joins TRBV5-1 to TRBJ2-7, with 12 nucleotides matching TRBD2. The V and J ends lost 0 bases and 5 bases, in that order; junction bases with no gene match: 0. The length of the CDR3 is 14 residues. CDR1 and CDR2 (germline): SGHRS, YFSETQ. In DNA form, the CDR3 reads TGCGCCAGCAGCTTGGGGACTAGCGGGAACGAGCAGTACTTC. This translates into CASSLGTSGNEQYF.

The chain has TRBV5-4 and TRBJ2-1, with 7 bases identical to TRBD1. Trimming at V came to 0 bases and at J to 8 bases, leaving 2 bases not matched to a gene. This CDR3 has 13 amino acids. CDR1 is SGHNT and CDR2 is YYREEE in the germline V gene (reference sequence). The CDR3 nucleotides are TGTGCCAGCAGCTTGGTTCAGGGGGATGAGCAGTTCTTC. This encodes CASSLVQGDEQFF.

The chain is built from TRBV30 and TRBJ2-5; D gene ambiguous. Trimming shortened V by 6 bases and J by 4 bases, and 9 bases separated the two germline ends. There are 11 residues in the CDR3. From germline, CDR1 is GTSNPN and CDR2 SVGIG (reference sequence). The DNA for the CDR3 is TGTGCCTGTACGGAGATAGAGACCCAGTACTTC. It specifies CACTEIETQYF.

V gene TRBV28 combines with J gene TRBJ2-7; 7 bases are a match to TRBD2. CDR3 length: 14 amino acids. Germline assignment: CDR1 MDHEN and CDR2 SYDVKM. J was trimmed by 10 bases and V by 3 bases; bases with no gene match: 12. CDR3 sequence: CASSFGTMSVSQYF. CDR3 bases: TGTGCCAGCAGTTTCGGGACTATGTCCGTTAGCCAGTACTTC.

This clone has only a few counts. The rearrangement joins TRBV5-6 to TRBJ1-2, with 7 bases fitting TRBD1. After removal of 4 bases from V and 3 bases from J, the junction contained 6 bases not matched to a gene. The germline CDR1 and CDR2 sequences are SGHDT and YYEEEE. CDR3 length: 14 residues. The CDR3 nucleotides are TGTGCCAGCAGCCGGGGACAGTATCACTATGGCTACACCTTC. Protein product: CASSRGQYHYGYTF.

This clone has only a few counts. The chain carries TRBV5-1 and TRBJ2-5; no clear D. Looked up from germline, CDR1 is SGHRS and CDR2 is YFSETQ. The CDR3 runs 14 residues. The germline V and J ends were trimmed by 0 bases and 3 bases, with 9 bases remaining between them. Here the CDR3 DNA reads TGCGCCAGCAGCTTGGGGGCCCAAGAAGAGACCCAGTACTTC. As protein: CASSLGAQEETQYF.

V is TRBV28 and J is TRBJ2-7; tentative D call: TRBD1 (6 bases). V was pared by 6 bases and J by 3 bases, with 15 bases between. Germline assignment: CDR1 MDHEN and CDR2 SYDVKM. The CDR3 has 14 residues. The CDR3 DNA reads TGTGCCAGCAGGCGTAGTAGGGGGATCTACGAGCAGTACTTC. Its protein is CASRRSRGIYEQYF.

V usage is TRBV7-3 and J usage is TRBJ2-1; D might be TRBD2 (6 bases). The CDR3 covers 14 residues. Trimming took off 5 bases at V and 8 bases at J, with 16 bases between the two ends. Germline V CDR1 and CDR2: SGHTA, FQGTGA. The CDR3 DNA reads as TGTGCCAGCAGCCCACCGGGACTCAGGGATGAGCAGTTCTTC. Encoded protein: CASSPPGLRDEQFF. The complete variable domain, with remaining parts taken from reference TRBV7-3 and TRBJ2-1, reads GAGVSQTPSNKVTEKGKYVELRCDPISGHTALYWYRQSLGQGPEFLIYFQGTGAADDSGLPNDRFFAVRPEGSVSTLKIQRTERGDSAVYLCASSPPGLRDEQFFGPGTRLTVL.

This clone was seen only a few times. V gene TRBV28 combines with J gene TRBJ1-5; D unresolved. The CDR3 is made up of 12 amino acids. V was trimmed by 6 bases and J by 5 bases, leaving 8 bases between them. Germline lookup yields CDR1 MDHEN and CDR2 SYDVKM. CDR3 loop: CASSYGHQPQHF. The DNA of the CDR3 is TGTGCCAGCAGCTACGGTCATCAGCCCCAGCATTTT.

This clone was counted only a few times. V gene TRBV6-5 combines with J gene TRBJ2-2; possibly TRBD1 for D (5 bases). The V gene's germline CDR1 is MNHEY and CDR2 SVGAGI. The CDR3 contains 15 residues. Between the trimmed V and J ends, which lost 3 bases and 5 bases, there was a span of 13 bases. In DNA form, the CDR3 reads TGTGCCAGCAGTTATCTTACAAGGGGTACCGGGGAGCTGTTTTTT. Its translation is CASSYLTRGTGELFF.

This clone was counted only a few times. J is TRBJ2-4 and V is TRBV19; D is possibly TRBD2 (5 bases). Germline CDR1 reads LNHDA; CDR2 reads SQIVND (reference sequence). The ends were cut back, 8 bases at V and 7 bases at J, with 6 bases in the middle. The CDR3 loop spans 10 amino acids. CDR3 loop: CASGLNIQYF. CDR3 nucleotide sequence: TGTGCCAGTGGACTCAACATTCAGTACTTC. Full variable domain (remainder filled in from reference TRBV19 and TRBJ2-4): DGGITQSPKYLFRKEGQNVTLSCEQNLNHDAMYWYRQDPGQGLRLIYYSQIVNDFQKGDIAEGYSVSREKKESFPLTVTSAQKNPTAFYLCASGLNIQYFGAGTRLSVL.

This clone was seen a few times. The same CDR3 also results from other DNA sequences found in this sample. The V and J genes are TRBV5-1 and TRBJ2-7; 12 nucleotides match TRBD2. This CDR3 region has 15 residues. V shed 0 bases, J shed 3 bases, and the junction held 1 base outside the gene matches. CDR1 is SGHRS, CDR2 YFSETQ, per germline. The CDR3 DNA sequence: TGCGCCAGCAGCTTGGGGACTAGCGGGAACTACGAGCAGTACTTC. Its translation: CASSLGTSGNYEQYF.

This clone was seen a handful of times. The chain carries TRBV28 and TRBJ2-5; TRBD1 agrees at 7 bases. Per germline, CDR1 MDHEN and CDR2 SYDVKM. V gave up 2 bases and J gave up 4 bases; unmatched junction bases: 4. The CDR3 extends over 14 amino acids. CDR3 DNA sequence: TGTGCCAGCAGTTTACAGGGGGTCGGAGAGACCCAGTACTTC. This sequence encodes CASSLQGVGETQYF.

CDR3 protein: CASSRSAGGPGRTGELFF. The CDR3 DNA reads as TGTGCCAGCAGCCGGTCGGCGGGAGGGCCTGGGAGGACCGGGGAGCTGTTTTTT. The chain is built from TRBV5-4 and TRBJ2-2; TRBD2 matches 9 bases. V gave up 4 bases and J gave up 5 bases; unmatched junction bases: 15. The V gene's germline CDR1 is SGHNT and CDR2 YYREEE (reference sequence). The CDR3 is 18 amino acids.

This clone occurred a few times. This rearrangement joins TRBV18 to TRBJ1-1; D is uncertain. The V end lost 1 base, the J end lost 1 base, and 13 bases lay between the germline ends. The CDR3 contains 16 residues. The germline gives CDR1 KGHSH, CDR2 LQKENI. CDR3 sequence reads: CASSPRAILQNTEAFF. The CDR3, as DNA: TGTGCCAGCTCACCACGGGCAATCTTGCAGAACACTGAAGCTTTCTTT.

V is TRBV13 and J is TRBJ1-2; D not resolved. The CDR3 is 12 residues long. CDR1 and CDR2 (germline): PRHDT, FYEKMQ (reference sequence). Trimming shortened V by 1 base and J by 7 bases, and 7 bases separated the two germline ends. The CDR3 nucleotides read TGTGCCAGCAGCTTAGTCCAGGCTGGCTACACCTTC. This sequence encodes CASSLVQAGYTF.

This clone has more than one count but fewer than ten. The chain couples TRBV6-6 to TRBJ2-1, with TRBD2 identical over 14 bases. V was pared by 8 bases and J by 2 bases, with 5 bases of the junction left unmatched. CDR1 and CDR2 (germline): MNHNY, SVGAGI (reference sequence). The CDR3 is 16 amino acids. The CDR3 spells CASGTSGRSAYNEQFF. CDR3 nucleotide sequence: TGTGCCAGCGGGACTAGCGGGAGATCCGCCTACAATGAGCAGTTCTTC.

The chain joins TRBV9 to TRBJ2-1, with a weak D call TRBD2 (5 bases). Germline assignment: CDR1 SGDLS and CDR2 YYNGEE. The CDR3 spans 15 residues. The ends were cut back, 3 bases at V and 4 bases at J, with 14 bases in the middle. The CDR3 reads CASSGGLLLYNEQFF. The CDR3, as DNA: TGTGCCAGCAGCGGAGGACTTCTTCTATACAATGAGCAGTTCTTC. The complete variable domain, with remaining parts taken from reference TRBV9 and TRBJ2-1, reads DSGVTQTPKHLITATGQRVTLRCSPRSGDLSVYWYQQSLDQGLQFLIQYYNGEERAKGNILERFSAQQFPDLHSELNLSSLELGDSALYFCASSGGLLLYNEQFFGPGTRLTVL.

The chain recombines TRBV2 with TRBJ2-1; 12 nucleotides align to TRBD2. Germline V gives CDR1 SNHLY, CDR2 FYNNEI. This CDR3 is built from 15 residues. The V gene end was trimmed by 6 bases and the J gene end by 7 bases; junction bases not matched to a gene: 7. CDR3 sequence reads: CASSPRTSGKNEQFF. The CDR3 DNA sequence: TGTGCCAGCAGCCCTCGGACTAGCGGGAAAAATGAGCAGTTCTTC.

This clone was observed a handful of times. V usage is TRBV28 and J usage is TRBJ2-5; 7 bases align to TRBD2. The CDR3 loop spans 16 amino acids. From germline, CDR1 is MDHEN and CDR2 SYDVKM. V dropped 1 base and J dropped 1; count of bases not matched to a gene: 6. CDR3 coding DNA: TGTGCCAGCAGTTTATTGGGCGCTAGCGGCCAAGAGACCCAGTACTTC. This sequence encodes CASSLLGASGQETQYF.

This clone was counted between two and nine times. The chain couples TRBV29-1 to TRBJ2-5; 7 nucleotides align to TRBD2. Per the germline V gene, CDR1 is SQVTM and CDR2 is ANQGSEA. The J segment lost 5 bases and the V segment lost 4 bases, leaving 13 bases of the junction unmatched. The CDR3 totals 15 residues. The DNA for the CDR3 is TGCAGCGTTGGTCAAAATAGCGGGTTTGAGGAGACCCAGTACTTC. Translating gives CSVGQNSGFEETQYF. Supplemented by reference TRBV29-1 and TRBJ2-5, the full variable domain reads SAVISQKPSRDICQRGTSLTIQCQVDSQVTMMFWYRQQPGQSLTLIATANQGSEATYESGFVIDKFPISRPNLTFSTLTVSNMSPEDSSIYLCSVGQNSGFEETQYFGPGTRLLVL.

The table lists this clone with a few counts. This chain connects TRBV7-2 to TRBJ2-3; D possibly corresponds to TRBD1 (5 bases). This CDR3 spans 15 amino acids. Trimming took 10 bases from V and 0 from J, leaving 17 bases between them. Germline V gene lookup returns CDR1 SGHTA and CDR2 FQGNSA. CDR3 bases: TGTGCCACCTCTAGAAAGGGGCCCAGCACAGATACGCAGTATTTT. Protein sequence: CATSRKGPSTDTQYF. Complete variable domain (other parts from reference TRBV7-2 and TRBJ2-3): GAGVSQSPSNKVTEKGKDVELRCDPISGHTALYWYRQSLGQGLEFLIYFQGNSAPDKSGLPSDRFSAERTGGSVSTLTIQRTQQEDSAVYLCATSRKGPSTDTQYFGPGTRLTVL.

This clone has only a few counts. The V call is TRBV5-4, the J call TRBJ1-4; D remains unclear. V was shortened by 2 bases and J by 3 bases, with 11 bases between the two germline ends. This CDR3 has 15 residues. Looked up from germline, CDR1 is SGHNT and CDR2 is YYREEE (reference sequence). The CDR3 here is CASSLGGQANEKLFF. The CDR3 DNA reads TGTGCCAGCAGCTTAGGAGGTCAGGCTAATGAAAAACTGTTTTTT.

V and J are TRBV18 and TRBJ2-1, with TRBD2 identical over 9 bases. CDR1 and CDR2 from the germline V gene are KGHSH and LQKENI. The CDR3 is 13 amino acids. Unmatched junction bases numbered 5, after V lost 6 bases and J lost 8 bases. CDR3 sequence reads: CASSSGSFHEQFF. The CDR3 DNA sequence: TGTGCCAGCTCTAGCGGGAGCTTTCATGAGCAGTTCTTC.

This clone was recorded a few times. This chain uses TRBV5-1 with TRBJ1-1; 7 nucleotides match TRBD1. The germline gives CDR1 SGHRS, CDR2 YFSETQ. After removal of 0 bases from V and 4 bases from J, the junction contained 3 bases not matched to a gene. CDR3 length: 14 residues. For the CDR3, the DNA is TGCGCCAGCAGCTTGGCCGACAGGGCCACTGAAGCTTTCTTT. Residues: CASSLADRATEAFF.

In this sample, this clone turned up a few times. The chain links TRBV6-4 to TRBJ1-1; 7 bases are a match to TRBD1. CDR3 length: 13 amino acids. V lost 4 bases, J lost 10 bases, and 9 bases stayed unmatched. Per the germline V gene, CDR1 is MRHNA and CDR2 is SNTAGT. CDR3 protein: CASSVQAGGRAFF. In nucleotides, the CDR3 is TGTGCCAGCAGTGTCCAGGCAGGGGGTCGAGCTTTCTTT.

Here the CDR3 DNA reads TGTGCCAGCAGCATGGGACTAGCGGGAGTCAATGAGCAGTTCTTC. This sequence encodes CASSMGLAGVNEQFF. The chain uses TRBV7-3 and TRBJ2-1, with 14 positions matching TRBD2. This CDR3 contains 15 residues. The V and J ends lost 5 bases and 6 bases, in that order; junction bases with no gene match: 3. Per germline, CDR1 SGHTA and CDR2 FQGTGA.

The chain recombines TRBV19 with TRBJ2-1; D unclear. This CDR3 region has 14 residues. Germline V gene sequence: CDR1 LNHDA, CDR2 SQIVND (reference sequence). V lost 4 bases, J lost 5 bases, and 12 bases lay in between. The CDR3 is CASSSTARHNEQFF. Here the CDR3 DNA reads TGTGCCAGTAGTAGTACTGCGCGCCACAATGAGCAGTTCTTC.

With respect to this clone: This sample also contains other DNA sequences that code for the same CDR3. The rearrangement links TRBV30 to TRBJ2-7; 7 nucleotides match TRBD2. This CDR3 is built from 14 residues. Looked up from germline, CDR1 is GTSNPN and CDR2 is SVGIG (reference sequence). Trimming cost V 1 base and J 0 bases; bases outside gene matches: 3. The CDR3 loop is CAWSGGGSSYEQYF. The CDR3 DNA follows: TGTGCCTGGAGTGGGGGCGGGAGCTCCTACGAGCAGTACTTC. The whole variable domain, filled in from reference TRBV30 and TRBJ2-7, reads SQTIHQWPATLVQPVGSPLSLECTVEGTSNPNLYWYRQAAGRGLQLLFYSVGIGQISSEVPQNLSASRPQDRQFILSSKKLLLSDSGFYLCAWSGGGSSYEQYFGPGTRLTVT.

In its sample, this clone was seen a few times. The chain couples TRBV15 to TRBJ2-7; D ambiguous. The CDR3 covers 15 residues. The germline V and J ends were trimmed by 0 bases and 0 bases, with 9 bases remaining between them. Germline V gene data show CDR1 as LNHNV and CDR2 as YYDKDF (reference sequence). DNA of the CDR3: TGTGCCACCAGCAGAGAAGTATACAGCTCCTACGAGCAGTACTTC. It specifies CATSREVYSSYEQYF.

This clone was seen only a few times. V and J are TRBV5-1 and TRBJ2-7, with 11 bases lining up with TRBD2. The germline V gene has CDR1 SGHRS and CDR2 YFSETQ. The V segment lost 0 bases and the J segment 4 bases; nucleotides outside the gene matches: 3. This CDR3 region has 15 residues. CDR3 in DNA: TGCGCCAGCAGCTTGGATAGCGGGAGGGTATACGAGCAGTACTTC. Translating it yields CASSLDSGRVYEQYF.

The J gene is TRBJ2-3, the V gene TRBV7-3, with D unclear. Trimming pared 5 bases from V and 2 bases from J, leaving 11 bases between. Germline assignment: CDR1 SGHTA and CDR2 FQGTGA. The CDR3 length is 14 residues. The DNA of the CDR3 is TGTGCCAGCAGCCCCGGTTTCCCCACAGATACGCAGTATTTT. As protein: CASSPGFPTDTQYF.